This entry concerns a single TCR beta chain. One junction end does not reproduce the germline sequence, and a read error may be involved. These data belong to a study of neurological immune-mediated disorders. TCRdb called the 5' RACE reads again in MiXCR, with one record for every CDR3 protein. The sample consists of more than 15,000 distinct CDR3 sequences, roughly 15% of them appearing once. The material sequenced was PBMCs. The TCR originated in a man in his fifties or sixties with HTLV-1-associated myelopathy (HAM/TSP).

CDR3 protein: CTSSTWVSTGGQLFF. Written as DNA, the CDR3 is TGTACCAGCAGTACCTGGGTGAGTACAGGGGGCCAACTGTTTTTT. This chain joins TRBV12-3 or TRBV12-4 and TRBJ1-4, with TRBD1 identical over 9 bases. The CDR3 is 15 amino acids.